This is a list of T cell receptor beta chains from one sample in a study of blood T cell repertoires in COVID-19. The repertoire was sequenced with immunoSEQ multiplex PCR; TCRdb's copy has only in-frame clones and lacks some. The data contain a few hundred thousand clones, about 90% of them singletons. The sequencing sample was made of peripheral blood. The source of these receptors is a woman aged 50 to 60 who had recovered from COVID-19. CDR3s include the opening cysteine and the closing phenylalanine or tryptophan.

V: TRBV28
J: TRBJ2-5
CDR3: CASRDSQGKETQYF

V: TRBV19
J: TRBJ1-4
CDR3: CASSPRTAATNEKLFF

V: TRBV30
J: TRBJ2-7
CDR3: CAWNQGRDYEQYF

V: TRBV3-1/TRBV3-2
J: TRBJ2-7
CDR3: CASSPKRAVEQYF

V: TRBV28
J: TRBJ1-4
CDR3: CASSAAGLPLDEKLFF

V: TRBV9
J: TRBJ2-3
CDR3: CASSVAGGSTDTQYF

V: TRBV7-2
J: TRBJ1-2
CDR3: CASSLDKASADTF

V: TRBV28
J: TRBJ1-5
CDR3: CASSLLAGINQPQHF

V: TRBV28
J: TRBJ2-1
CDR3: CASSQLAGGHNNEQFF

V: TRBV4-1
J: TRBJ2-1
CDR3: CASSQSTSGVYNEQFF

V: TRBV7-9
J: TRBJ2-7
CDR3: CASSSSGGGEQYF

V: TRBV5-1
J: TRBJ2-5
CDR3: CASSVDRQQETQYF

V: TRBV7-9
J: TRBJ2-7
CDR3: CASSPGTSEQYF

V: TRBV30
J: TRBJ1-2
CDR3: CAWSNSFFIDYTF

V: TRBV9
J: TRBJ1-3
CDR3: CASSVTQGDGDTIYF

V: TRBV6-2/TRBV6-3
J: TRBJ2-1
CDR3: CASSYTGTMNNEQFF

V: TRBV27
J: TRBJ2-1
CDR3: CASSFIGGEQFF

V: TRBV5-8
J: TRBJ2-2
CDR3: CASSEGTSGGPNTGELFF

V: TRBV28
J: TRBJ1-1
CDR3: CASSFLAENTEAFF

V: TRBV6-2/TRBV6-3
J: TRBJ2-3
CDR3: CASSLAEHTDTQYF

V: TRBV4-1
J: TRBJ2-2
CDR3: CASSHWDRNTGELFF

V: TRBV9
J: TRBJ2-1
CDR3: CASSSRRSGGNEQFF

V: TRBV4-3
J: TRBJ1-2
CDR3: CASSQKGAPGYTF

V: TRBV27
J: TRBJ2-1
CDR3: CASSSPLAGGHYNEQFF

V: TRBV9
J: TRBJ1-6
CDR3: CASSSRAGLDNSPLHF

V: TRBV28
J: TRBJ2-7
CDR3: CASSASTGMSNEQYF

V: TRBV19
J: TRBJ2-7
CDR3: CASSGGTAKSYEQYF

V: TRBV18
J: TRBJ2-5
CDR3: CASSPYSGGQETQYF

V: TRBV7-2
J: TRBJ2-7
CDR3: CASSLVMGQGYEQYF

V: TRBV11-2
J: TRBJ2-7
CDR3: CASSPLGVEQYF

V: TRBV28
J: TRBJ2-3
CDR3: CASSSGTVSTDTQYF

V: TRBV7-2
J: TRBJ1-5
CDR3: CASSLVGGDNQPQHF

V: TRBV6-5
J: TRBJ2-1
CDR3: CASSYAGRNNEQFF

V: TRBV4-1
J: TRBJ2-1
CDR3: CASSQEGDRVNGEQFF

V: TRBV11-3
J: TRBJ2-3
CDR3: CASSPGTATDTQYF

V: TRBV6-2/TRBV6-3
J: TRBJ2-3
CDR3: CASSLQAVSDTQYF

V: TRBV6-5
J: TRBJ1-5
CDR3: CASSATGGRGQPQHF

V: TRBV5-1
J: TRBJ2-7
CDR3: CASSKDRVYEQYF

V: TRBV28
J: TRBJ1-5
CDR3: CASTQGNQPQHF

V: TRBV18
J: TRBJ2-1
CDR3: CASSPAGRMNEQFF

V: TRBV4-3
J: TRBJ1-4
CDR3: CASSQDTGVREKLFF

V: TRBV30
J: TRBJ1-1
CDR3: CAWSRGRGDTEAFF

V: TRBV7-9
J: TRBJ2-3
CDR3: CASSSTGGANPDTQYF

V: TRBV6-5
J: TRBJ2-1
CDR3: CASTQRGGGEQFF

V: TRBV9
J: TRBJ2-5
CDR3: CASSVGGYQETQYF

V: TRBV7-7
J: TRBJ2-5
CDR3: CASSPGLAGVQETQYF

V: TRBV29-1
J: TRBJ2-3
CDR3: CSVDITDTQYF

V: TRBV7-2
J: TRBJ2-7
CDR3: CASSASLAGGHYF

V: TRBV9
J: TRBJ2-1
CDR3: CASSVAAGHGYNEQFF

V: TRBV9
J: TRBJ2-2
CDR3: CASSVDSANTGELFF

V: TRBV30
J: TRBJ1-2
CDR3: CAWSSGNYGYTF

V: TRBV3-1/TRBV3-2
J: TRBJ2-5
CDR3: CASSLSGKETQYF

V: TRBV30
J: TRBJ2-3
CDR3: CAWTRGAGGSQAPDTQYF

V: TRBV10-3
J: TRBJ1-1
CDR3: CAIRTGGRSTEAFF